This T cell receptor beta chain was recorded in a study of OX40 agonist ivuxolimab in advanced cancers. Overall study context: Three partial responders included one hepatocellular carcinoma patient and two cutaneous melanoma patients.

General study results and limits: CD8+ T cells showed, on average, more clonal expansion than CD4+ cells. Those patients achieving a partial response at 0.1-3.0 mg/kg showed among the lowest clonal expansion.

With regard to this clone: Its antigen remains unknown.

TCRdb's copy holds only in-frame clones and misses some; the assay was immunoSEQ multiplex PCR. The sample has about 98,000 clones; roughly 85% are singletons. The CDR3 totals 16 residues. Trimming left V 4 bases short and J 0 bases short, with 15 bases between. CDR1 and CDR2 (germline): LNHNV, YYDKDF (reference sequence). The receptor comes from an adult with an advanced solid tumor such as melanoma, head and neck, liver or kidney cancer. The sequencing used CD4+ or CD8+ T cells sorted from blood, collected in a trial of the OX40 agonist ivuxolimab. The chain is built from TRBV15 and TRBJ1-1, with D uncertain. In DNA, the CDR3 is TGTGCCACCAGCACCAAGGCAAGGATTATGAACACTGAAGCTTTCTTT. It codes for CATSTKARIMNTEAFF.